This T cell receptor (beta chain) is from a study of T cell responses to AZD1222 COVID-19 vaccine. The germline V and J ends were trimmed by 7 bases and 3 bases, with 13 bases remaining between them. The CDR3 totals 14 residues. The germline CDR1 and CDR2 sequences are SGHVS and FQNEAQ. Only in-frame clones appear in the TCRdb table, and some are missing; sequencing was by immunoSEQ multiplex PCR. The sample has 75,000 to 85,000 clones, around 87% seen once; the top ten hold under 25%. Sample: peripheral blood, taken on day 0 of AZD1222 vaccination. The sequence came from an adult in good health. V usage is TRBV7-8 and J usage is TRBJ1-5; D perhaps matches TRBD1 (5 bases). CDR3 sequence: CASTWGVNNQPQHF. CDR3 coding DNA: TGTGCCAGCACCTGGGGGGTGAACAATCAGCCCCAGCATTTT.